These 23 T cell receptor beta chains originate from one sample sequenced in a study of post-analysis software for immune sequencing data. Unique molecular identifiers tagged the TCR beta cDNA libraries. Each CDR3 protein gets one entry after TCRdb re-called the PCR reads with MiXCR. The sample has about 770,000 distinct CDR3 sequences, under 60% seen once. For these TCRs, the target antigens are not known. Study-level findings and limits: About five TRBV segments, including TRBV5-6, TRBV5-1 and TRBV20-1, were more frequent in patients than controls.

The specimen was blood. The source of these receptors is a girl between 5 and 17 years old with multiple sclerosis.

This clonotype has a handful of counts. CDR3 protein: CASSLAPSGTGEQYF. CDR3 nucleotide sequence: TGCGCCAGCAGCTTGGCACCTAGCGGGACCGGAGAGCAGTACTTC. The V and J genes are TRBV5-1 and TRBJ2-5, with 9 bases lining up with TRBD2. The ends lost 0 bases at V and 11 bases at J; junction bases unmatched: 11. Germline V gene lookup returns CDR1 SGHRS and CDR2 YFSETQ. The CDR3 totals 15 residues.

About this clonotype: With a much larger clone just one base away, this may be a read error. V gene TRBV7-2 combines with J gene TRBJ1-2; D not certain. The CDR3 totals 12 residues. CDR1 is SGHTA and CDR2 is FQGNSA in the germline V gene. The V end lost 2 bases, the J end lost 4 bases, and 5 bases lay between the germline ends. CDR3 region: CASSLLAYGYTF. CDR3 in DNA: TGTGCCAGCAGCTTATTGGCCTATGGCTACACCTTC.

The rearrangement links TRBV27 to TRBJ1-1; 8 positions agree with TRBD1. J was trimmed by 9 bases and V by 2 bases; bases with no gene match: 2. Germline V lookup: CDR1 MNHEY, CDR2 SMNVEV (reference sequence). The CDR3 covers 12 residues. Written as DNA, the CDR3 is TGTGCCAGCAGTTTAGGCAGGGGGCAAGCTTTCTTT. Encoded protein: CASSLGRGQAFF.

The chain has TRBV6-5 and TRBJ2-7; 11 bases are shared with TRBD2. With 5 bases clipped from V and 2 bases from J, the junction kept 8 bases outside the gene matches. The CDR3 sequence is 16 residues long. Germline V gene data show CDR1 as MNHEY and CDR2 as SVGAGI. The chain's CDR3 is CASSDRGTSGPYEQYF. The CDR3 DNA reads TGTGCCAGCAGTGACCGAGGGACTAGCGGTCCCTACGAGCAGTACTTC.

This clonotype showed up just a few times. V is TRBV9 and J is TRBJ2-5; 9 bases line up with TRBD1. The V gene end was trimmed by 4 bases and the J gene end by 3 bases; junction bases not matched to a gene: 7. The CDR3 length is 15 residues. Germline V gene data show CDR1 as SGDLS and CDR2 as YYNGEE. This CDR3 reads CASSTSGTGKETQYF. The CDR3 DNA is TGTGCCAGCAGCACATCCGGGACAGGGAAAGAGACCCAGTACTTC.

The V call is TRBV20-1, the J call TRBJ2-7; 7 nucleotides align to TRBD1. The CDR3 has 15 amino acids. The V and J ends lost 6 bases and 5 bases, in that order; junction bases with no gene match: 16. Germline values: CDR1 DFQATT, CDR2 SNEGSKA (reference sequence). For the CDR3, the DNA is TGCAGTGCCACAGAGCCGAGGACAGGCGTCGACGAGCAGTACTTC. It encodes CSATEPRTGVDEQYF.

The CDR3: CASSGLEGTGELFF. The CDR3 DNA sequence: TGTGCCAGCAGTGGCCTCGAGGGGACCGGGGAGCTGTTTTTT. The chain links TRBV25-1 to TRBJ2-2; D could derive from TRBD1 or TRBD2 (5 bases each). Trimming shortened V by 4 bases and J by 5 bases, and 11 bases separated the two germline ends. Per germline, CDR1 MGHDK and CDR2 SYGVNS. The CDR3 extends over 14 amino acids.

This clonotype showed up just a few times. The chain is built from TRBV20-1 and TRBJ1-1; D is possibly TRBD1 (6 bases). Deletions cut 0 bases from V and 3 bases from J, with 11 bases between. Germline V gives CDR1 DFQATT, CDR2 SNEGSKA (reference sequence). The CDR3 spans 14 residues. The CDR3 nucleotides are TGCAGTGCTAGAGATCCAGGGGCGGACACTGAAGCTTTCTTT. It yields the protein CSARDPGADTEAFF.

This clonotype was recorded once. V is TRBV20-1 and J is TRBJ1-1; D gene ambiguous. Trimming took off 0 bases at V and 0 bases at J, with 14 bases between the two ends. Germline V CDR1 and CDR2: DFQATT, SNEGSKA (reference sequence). This CDR3 region has 16 residues. The CDR3 DNA reads TGCAGTGCTAGAGATGTGAGCTTCGGGGTGAACACTGAAGCTTTCTTT. Translation: CSARDVSFGVNTEAFF.

This clonotype occurred a few times. V is TRBV20-1 and J is TRBJ2-5, with 10 bases lining up with TRBD1. This CDR3 has 13 residues. Trimming at V came to 4 bases and at J to 4 bases, leaving 3 bases not matched to a gene. Looked up from germline, CDR1 is DFQATT and CDR2 is SNEGSKA (reference sequence). The CDR3 sequence: CSANRDRGETQYF. As DNA, the CDR3 is TGCAGTGCTAACCGGGACAGGGGAGAGACCCAGTACTTC.

This clonotype occurred a few times. The chain employs TRBV6-5 and TRBJ2-3; maybe TRBD2 (5 bases). Deletions cut 5 bases from V and 2 bases from J, with 14 bases between. CDR1 and CDR2 (germline): MNHEY, SVGAGI. The CDR3 runs 15 residues. The CDR3 is CASSPSQRPTDTQYF. The CDR3 nucleotides are TGTGCCAGCAGTCCCTCCCAGCGGCCCACAGATACGCAGTATTTT.

The genes are TRBV28 and TRBJ2-4; D is unclear. The better agreement between TRBJ2-7 and the DNA end casts doubt on the J call. CDR3 length equals 13 residues. Per germline, CDR1 MDHEN and CDR2 SYDVKM. CDR3 DNA: TGTGCCAGCAGTGACGTGGGCGCCTACGAGCAGTACTTC. Translated, it gives CASSDVGAYEQYF.

This clonotype was counted only a few times. As DNA, the CDR3 is TGCAGCGTGGAGTCCATATGGGCCCGACATAGCACAGATACGCAGTATTTT. Translating gives CSVESIWARHSTDTQYF. The chain couples TRBV29-1 to TRBJ2-3; D gene ambiguous. The CDR3 contains 17 residues. The V end lost 6 bases, the J end lost 0 bases, and 22 bases lay between the germline ends. Germline loops: CDR1 SQVTM, CDR2 ANQGSEA.

In its sample, this clonotype was seen a few times. The V call is TRBV29-1, the J call TRBJ2-7; tentatively, D is TRBD2 (6 bases). The V and J ends lost 0 bases and 4 bases respectively, with 10 bases between them. The CDR3 has 13 residues. Germline V gene lookup returns CDR1 SQVTM and CDR2 ANQGSEA. The CDR3 region is CSVEEAGRYEQYF. CDR3 nucleotides: TGCAGCGTTGAAGAGGCGGGGCGATACGAGCAGTACTTC.

This clonotype was observed a handful of times. V is TRBV12-3 or TRBV12-4 and J is TRBJ1-6; TRBD1 is a possible D gene (5 bases). V lost 6 bases to trimming and J lost 7 bases, with 10 bases between them. The CDR3 has 13 amino acids. CDR3 nucleotides: TGTGCCAGCAGGGGACGGAAGAATTCACCCCTCCACTTT. This encodes CASRGRKNSPLHF.

This chain uses TRBV6-5 with TRBJ2-5, with D perhaps matching TRBD2 (5 bases). This CDR3 is 13 amino acids long. CDR1 is MNHEY, CDR2 SVGAGI, per germline. V lost 8 bases and J lost 11, with 21 bases in between. The CDR3 region has the DNA TGTGCCAGCCGGCGCCTTCTTGTGGGAGAGCAGTACTTC. Amino acids: CASRRLLVGEQYF.

This clonotype was seen a handful of times. This rearrangement joins TRBV27 to TRBJ2-3; 10 bases are shared with TRBD2. The V gene's germline CDR1 is MNHEY and CDR2 SMNVEV (reference sequence). Trimming cost V 6 bases and J 2 bases; bases outside gene matches: 11. This CDR3 is 17 amino acids long. The CDR3 loop reads CASSTRGLAAHTDTQYF. The CDR3 DNA is TGTGCCAGCAGCACCAGAGGACTAGCGGCGCACACAGATACGCAGTATTTT.

This clonotype has just a few counts. V and J are TRBV6-1 and TRBJ2-3, with 16 nucleotides matching TRBD2. The CDR3 spans 14 residues. J lost 4 bases, V lost 8 bases, and 0 bases had no gene match. The germline V gene has CDR1 MNHNS and CDR2 SASEGT. The CDR3, as DNA: TGTGCCAGCGGGACTAGCGGGAGGGCAGATACGCAGTATTTT. It yields the protein CASGTSGRADTQYF.

The chain is built from TRBV5-1 and TRBJ2-5; 11 bases fit TRBD2. V was clipped by 0 bases and J by 1 base; unmatched bases: 5. This CDR3 comprises 17 residues. Germline lookup yields CDR1 SGHRS and CDR2 YFSETQ. CDR3 DNA sequence: TGCGCCAGCAGCTTGGCCGGGACTAGCGGAGCCCAAGAGACCCAGTACTTC. It is translated as CASSLAGTSGAQETQYF.

The chain recombines TRBV12-3 or TRBV12-4 with TRBJ2-1; D is tentatively TRBD1 or TRBD2 (5 bases each). V lost 5 bases and J lost 6, with 20 bases in between. The CDR3 has 16 residues. CDR3 coding DNA: TGTGCCAGCAGTCCGATAGGGGCTGGACTCGGCAATGAGCAGTTCTTC. This gives the protein CASSPIGAGLGNEQFF.

This clonotype was seen more than once but under ten times. The rearrangement joins TRBV9 to TRBJ2-5; the match to TRBD1 covers 7 bases. After removal of 3 bases from V and 1 base from J, the junction contained 3 bases not matched to a gene. There are 14 residues in the CDR3. Germline lookup yields CDR1 SGDLS and CDR2 YYNGEE. CDR3 sequence (DNA): TGTGCCAGCAGCGCAACAGGGGCCCAAGAGACCCAGTACTTC. Encoded protein: CASSATGAQETQYF.

This chain connects TRBV4-1 to TRBJ2-3; 9 bases match TRBD2. Germline loops: CDR1 MGHRA, CDR2 YSYEKL. The junction had 14 bases not matched to a gene; V was cut back by 0 bases and J by 4 bases. This CDR3 contains 19 residues. The CDR3 is CASSQDMASGVRGADTQYF. The DNA of the CDR3 is TGCGCCAGCAGCCAAGATATGGCTAGCGGGGTACGCGGGGCAGATACGCAGTATTTT.

This rearrangement joins TRBV4-3 to TRBJ2-5; D is undetermined. Between the trimmed V and J ends, which lost 4 bases and 2 bases, there was a span of 14 bases. This CDR3 is 15 amino acids long. Germline V gene sequence: CDR1 LGHNA, CDR2 YSLEER. This CDR3 reads CASSPTTMGQETQYF. CDR3 sequence (DNA): TGCGCCAGCAGCCCGACCACCATGGGGCAAGAGACCCAGTACTTC.